Listed below are T cell receptor beta chains from one sample, sequenced in a study of cytomegalovirus exposure and HLA in healthy donors. TCRdb's table, derived via immunoSEQ multiplex PCR, lists solely in-frame clones and lacks some. Seen in this sample are around 100,000 clones; the ten most common clones hold 6.5% to 7%. The specimen sequenced was PBMCs. The receptors stem from a middle-aged man in good health and CMV-seropositive. The CDR3 runs from the conserved cysteine through the conserved F or W. A D gene is named only where the DNA matches it firmly.

j_call v_call cdr3_length d_call cdr3_nt cdr3_aa
TRBJ2-7 TRBV18 16 TRBD1 TGTGCCAGCTCACTTTATCATCCGGGACAGGGGAACGAGCAGTACTTC CASSLYHPGQGNEQYF
TRBJ2-5 TRBV5-4 15 TRBD1 TGTGCCAGCAGAGCACAGGGGGCGCTTGCGGAGACCCAGTACTTC CASRAQGALAETQYF
TRBJ2-7 TRBV7-8 15 TRBD1 TGTGCCAGCAGCTACAGGGGCGAAGGATCCTACGAGCAGTACTTC CASSYRGEGSYEQYF
TRBJ2-7 TRBV6-1 15 TRBD1 TGTGCCGCCCGCGCAGGGGGCGCGGCATCGTGGGAGCAGTACTTC CAARAGGAASWEQYF
TRBJ2-1 TRBV4-2 17 - TGTGCCAGCAGCCAAGGAGGGCAACAGGGTCCGTACAATGAGCAGTTCTTC CASSQGGQQGPYNEQFF
TRBJ2-1 TRBV7-9 16 TRBD1 TGTGCCAGCAACGGAGGACAGGCCGTCTCCTACAATGAGCAGTTCTTC CASNGGQAVSYNEQFF
TRBJ2-1 TRBV19 16 - TGTGCCAGTTCGCGGCTTTTTGCAAGCTCCTACAATGAGCAGTTCTTC CASSRLFASSYNEQFF
TRBJ2-7 TRBV21-1 14 - TGTGCCAGCAGCAAAGTTCAGGGTACCTACGAGCAGTACTTC CASSKVQGTYEQYF
TRBJ2-7 TRBV19 14 - TGTGCCAGTAGCAGTGCAGGGTTCTCCTACGAGCAGTACTTC CASSSAGFSYEQYF
TRBJ2-5 TRBV5-6 16 TRBD1 TGTGCCAGCAGCATCAAACGGACAGGGGGCGCGGAGACCCAGTACTTC CASSIKRTGGAETQYF
TRBJ1-2 TRBV9 13 - TGTGCCAGCAGCGTAGTAACAGGGCAGGGCTACACCTTC CASSVVTGQGYTF
TRBJ1-4 TRBV6-1 15 TRBD1 TGTGCCAGCAGTGGAAACAGGGGGCTGAATGAAAAACTGTTTTTT CASSGNRGLNEKLFF
TRBJ1-2 TRBV29-1 12 - TGCAGCGTTGCAGGACAGATCTATGGCTACACCTTC CSVAGQIYGYTF
TRBJ2-1 TRBV19 16 - TGTGCCACTAGCAGGGGACCGGGACGCCCAAACAATGAGCAGTTCTTC CATSRGPGRPNNEQFF
TRBJ2-3 TRBV7-7 18 TRBD2 TGTGCCAGCAGCTCCGTTTGGGGCGGGAGGTTTTCCACAGATACGCAGTATTTT CASSSVWGGRFSTDTQYF
TRBJ2-7 TRBV7-7 14 TRBD1 TGTGCTAGCAGCTTCGGACAGGGGGCCAACGAGCAGTACTTC CASSFGQGANEQYF
TRBJ2-7 TRBV9 14 - TGTGCCAGCAGCGTAGAGGGGATCTCCTACGAGCAGTACTTC CASSVEGISYEQYF
TRBJ1-2 TRBV15 14 - TGTGCCACCAGCAGAGACCGGGACACCTATGGCTACACCTTC CATSRDRDTYGYTF
TRBJ2-1 TRBV28 16 TRBD2 TGTGCCAGCAGTCCCCTAGCGGGAGGAAGGTACAATGAGCAGTTCTTC CASSPLAGGRYNEQFF
TRBJ2-3 TRBV18 15 TRBD1 TGTGCCAGCTCAAGCCGGGACAGGGGTGCAGATACGCAGTATTTT CASSSRDRGADTQYF
TRBJ1-6 TRBV7-8 15 - TGTGCCAGCAGCTTAACTTCAATCGGGAATTCACCCCTCCACTTT CASSLTSIGNSPLHF
TRBJ2-7 TRBV6-5 12 - TGTGCCAGCCTGTCCCCGAGTTACGAGCAGTACTTC CASLSPSYEQYF
TRBJ2-7 TRBV5-1 15 TRBD2 TGCGCCAGCAGAAGGGACTACAAGAGTGTCTACGAGCAGTACTTC CASRRDYKSVYEQYF
TRBJ1-1 TRBV6-1 14 TRBD1 TGTGCCAGCAGCTTTAGACAGGGCGCCACTGAAGCTTTCTTT CASSFRQGATEAFF
TRBJ1-5 TRBV28 14 - TGTGCCAGCAGCCTCGGGGAGGGTAATCAGCCCCAGCATTTT CASSLGEGNQPQHF
TRBJ2-7 TRBV4-1 16 TRBD2 TGCGCCAGCAGCCAGCAGATGACTAGCGTTCCCTACGAGCAGTACTTC CASSQQMTSVPYEQYF
TRBJ1-1 TRBV2 13 - TGTGCCAGCAGTGAAGTCGGGGACACTGAAGCTTTCTTT CASSEVGDTEAFF
TRBJ1-2 TRBV6-1 13 TRBD1 TGTGCCTCTCAGGACAGGTCTAACTATGGCTACACCTTC CASQDRSNYGYTF
TRBJ2-3 TRBV9 14 - TGTGCCAGCAGCGTAGCTTCATGGGGAGAGGGGCAGTATTTT CASSVASWGEGQYF
TRBJ1-2 TRBV18 13 TRBD1 TGTGCCAGCTCGCCCGACAGGGGGTATGGCTACACCTTC CASSPDRGYGYTF
TRBJ2-3 TRBV5-1 15 TRBD1 TGCGCCAGCAGCTTGGCAGGGGGCGTCACAGATACGCAGTATTTT CASSLAGGVTDTQYF
TRBJ2-3 TRBV7-3 16 TRBD2 TGTGCCAGCAGCTTAGGACTAGCGGGAGCCACAGATACGCAGTATTTT CASSLGLAGATDTQYF
TRBJ2-7 TRBV7-8 13 - TGTGCCAGCACCTTTCAACAGGGTTACGAGCAGTACTTC CASTFQQGYEQYF
TRBJ2-7 TRBV27 14 - TGTGCCAGCAGTTTATTGGGGGGGCTGGATGAGCAGTACTTC CASSLLGGLDEQYF